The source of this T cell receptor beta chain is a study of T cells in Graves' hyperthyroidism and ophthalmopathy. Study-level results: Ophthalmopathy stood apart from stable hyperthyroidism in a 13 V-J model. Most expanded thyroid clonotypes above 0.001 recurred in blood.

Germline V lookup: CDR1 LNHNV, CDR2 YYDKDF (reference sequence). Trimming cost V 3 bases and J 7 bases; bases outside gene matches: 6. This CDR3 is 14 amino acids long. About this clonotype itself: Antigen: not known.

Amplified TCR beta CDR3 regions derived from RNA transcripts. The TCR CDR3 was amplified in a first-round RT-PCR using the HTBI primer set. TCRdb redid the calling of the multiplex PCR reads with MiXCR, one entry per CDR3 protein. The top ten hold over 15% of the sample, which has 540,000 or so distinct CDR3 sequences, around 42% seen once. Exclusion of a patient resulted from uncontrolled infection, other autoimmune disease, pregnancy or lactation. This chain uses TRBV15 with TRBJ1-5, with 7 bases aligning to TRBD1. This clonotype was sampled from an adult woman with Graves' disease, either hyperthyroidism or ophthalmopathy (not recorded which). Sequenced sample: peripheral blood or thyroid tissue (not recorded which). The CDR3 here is CATSSEGAPQPQHF. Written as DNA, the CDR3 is TGTGCCACCAGCAGCGAGGGGGCTCCGCAGCCCCAGCATTTT.